Presented here are 15 T cell receptor beta chains from one specimen sequenced in a study of T-cell memory formation after mild COVID-19. TCRdb analysed the 5' RACE reads with MiXCR anew, one entry per CDR3 protein. The sample has 500,000 to 550,000 distinct CDR3 sequences, roughly 22% seen once. The sample comprised PBMCs or a T cell subset sorted from them (not recorded which). All receptors come from an adult woman who had mild COVID-19 (a few samples of this study predate the infection). Cell type and time point are not known.

This clonotype was detected only a few times. This chain uses TRBV13 with TRBJ1-1, with 7 positions matching TRBD1. In germline, CDR1 is PRHDT, CDR2 FYEKMQ (reference sequence). The CDR3 is made up of 14 amino acids. Unmatched junction bases numbered 7, after V lost 6 bases and J lost 3 bases. The CDR3 bases are TGTGCCAGCAGAGAAGGGGGCTTGGACACTGAAGCTTTCTTT. It yields the protein CASREGGLDTEAFF.

The table lists this clonotype with a few counts. V gene TRBV19 combines with J gene TRBJ2-7; 8 positions agree with TRBD2. CDR1 and CDR2 from the germline V gene are LNHDA and SQIVND (reference sequence). The CDR3 has 14 amino acids. The V gene end was trimmed by 3 bases and the J gene end by 0 bases; junction bases not matched to a gene: 1. CDR3 in amino acids: CASSIGGVSYEQYF. The CDR3 nucleotides are TGTGCCAGTAGTATCGGGGGGGTCTCCTACGAGCAGTACTTC.

This clonotype was detected ten times or more. The chain employs TRBV9 and TRBJ2-1, with 8 positions matching TRBD1. The V and J ends lost 4 bases and 7 bases, in that order; junction bases with no gene match: 7. Germline CDR1 is SGDLS and CDR2 is YYNGEE. CDR3 size: 14 residues. CDR3 loop: CASSPSWTGNEQFF. The CDR3 DNA is TGTGCCAGCAGCCCAAGCTGGACAGGGAATGAGCAGTTCTTC. Looking up the rest from reference TRBV9 and TRBJ2-1 gives the full variable domain: DSGVTQTPKHLITATGQRVTLRCSPRSGDLSVYWYQQSLDQGLQFLIQYYNGEERAKGNILERFSAQQFPDLHSELNLSSLELGDSALYFCASSPSWTGNEQFFGPGTRLTVL.

This clonotype was seen a few times. The CDR3: CASSWRGSLNEQFF. The CDR3 DNA sequence: TGTGCCAGCAGCTGGCGGGGGTCTCTCAATGAGCAGTTCTTC. The J gene is TRBJ2-1, the V gene TRBV5-8; 7 positions agree with TRBD2. Trimming removed 3 bases from V and 6 bases from J; junction bases left unmatched: 6. Germline assignment: CDR1 SGHTS and CDR2 YDEGEE. The CDR3 contains 14 residues.

This clonotype has just a few counts. V gene TRBV10-3 combines with J gene TRBJ2-5; D perhaps matches TRBD1 (6 bases). The CDR3 covers 13 residues. V was pared by 0 bases and J by 4 bases, with 6 bases between. From germline, CDR1 is ENHRY and CDR2 SYGVKD. The CDR3 DNA sequence: TGTGCCATCAGTGAGTCACAGGGAGAGACCCAGTACTTC. It yields the protein CAISESQGETQYF.

This clonotype was detected many times. One junction end does not reproduce the germline sequence, and a read error may be involved. The gene calls are TRBV13 and TRBJ2-4; 7 nucleotides line up with TRBD2. The CDR3 length is 13 residues. Germline V CDR1 and CDR2: PRHDT, FYEKMQ (reference sequence). CDR3 region: CASSLGRGNIQYF. The CDR3 region has the DNA TGTGCCAGCAGCCTAGGGCGGGGGAACATTCAGTACTTC. Combining the CDR3 with reference TRBV13 and TRBJ2-4 gives the whole variable domain AAGVIQSPRHLIKEKRETATLKCYPIPRHDTVYWYQQGPGQDPQFLISFYEKMQSDKGSIPDRFSAQQFSDYHSELNMSSLELGDSALYFCASSLGRGNIQYFGAGTRLSVL.

This clonotype was seen only a few times. The chain carries TRBV7-2 and TRBJ2-7; perhaps TRBD2 as D (6 bases). The V end lost 5 bases, the J end lost 4 bases, and 18 bases lay between the germline ends. The CDR3 is 15 residues long. Germline CDR1 and CDR2: SGHTA and FQGNSA. Here the CDR3 DNA reads TGTGCCAGCAGCCCCCATGGGGAGGAGGGGTACGAGCAGTACTTC. Translating it yields CASSPHGEEGYEQYF. Full variable domain (rest looked up from reference TRBV7-2 and TRBJ2-7): GAGVSQSPSNKVTEKGKDVELRCDPISGHTALYWYRQSLGQGLEFLIYFQGNSAPDKSGLPSDRFSAERTGGSVSTLTIQRTQQEDSAVYLCASSPHGEEGYEQYFGPGTRLTVT.

This clonotype was seen a few times. The V and J genes are TRBV20-1 and TRBJ1-1; possible D gene TRBD1, 6 bases. The CDR3 consists of 13 residues. The germline V and J ends were trimmed by 3 bases and 3 bases, with 11 bases remaining between them. Germline V gene sequence: CDR1 DFQATT, CDR2 SNEGSKA (reference sequence). CDR3 nucleotide sequence: TGCAGTGCTAGGATCAGGGGTGACACTGAAGCTTTCTTT. Translation gives CSARIRGDTEAFF.

CDR3 region: CASSLTERREAFF. CDR3 sequence (DNA): TGTGCCAGCAGCTTAACGGAGAGACGTGAAGCTTTCTTT. The chain recombines TRBV7-3 with TRBJ1-1, with D uncertain. The CDR3 has 13 residues. With 0 bases removed from V and 7 bases from J, the gap between germline ends came to 9 bases. CDR1 and CDR2 (germline): SGHTA, FQGTGA. The complete variable domain, with remaining parts taken from reference TRBV7-3 and TRBJ1-1, reads GAGVSQTPSNKVTEKGKYVELRCDPISGHTALYWYRQSLGQGPEFLIYFQGTGAADDSGLPNDRFFAVRPEGSVSTLKIQRTERGDSAVYLCASSLTERREAFFGQGTRLTVV.

This clonotype has a handful of counts. The J gene is TRBJ2-3, the V gene TRBV6-6; 8 nucleotides match TRBD2. Germline V gives CDR1 MNHNY, CDR2 SVGAGI (reference sequence). CDR3 length equals 16 residues. Trimming at V came to 0 bases and at J to 3 bases, leaving 5 bases not matched to a gene. CDR3 sequence: CASSYSVAGGTDTQYF. Here the CDR3 DNA reads TGTGCCAGCAGTTACTCCGTTGCGGGGGGAACAGATACGCAGTATTTT.

This clonotype was seen only a few times. The chain carries TRBV20-1 and TRBJ2-5; 8 nucleotides match TRBD2. This CDR3 has 13 residues. The junction had 7 bases not matched to a gene; V was cut back by 5 bases and J by 5 bases. Germline values: CDR1 DFQATT, CDR2 SNEGSKA (reference sequence). The CDR3 sequence is CSAGLASRETQYF. The CDR3 region has the DNA TGCAGTGCTGGACTAGCAAGTAGGGAGACCCAGTACTTC.

This chain uses TRBV12-3 or TRBV12-4 with TRBJ2-7; 8 nucleotides match TRBD2. The CDR3 is 15 amino acids. V trimming: 6 bases; J trimming: 2 bases; junction bases outside the gene matches: 9. CDR3 protein: CASSANRGGPYEQYF. DNA for the CDR3: TGTGCCAGCAGCGCTAACCGGGGGGGCCCCTACGAGCAGTACTTC.

In this sample, this clonotype turned up a few times. The chain joins TRBV6-5 to TRBJ2-2, with 7 bases that match TRBD1. The CDR3 runs to 16 residues. V shed 5 bases, J shed 7 bases, and the junction held 13 bases outside the gene matches. Germline V gene data show CDR1 as MNHEY and CDR2 as SVGAGI. Here the CDR3 reads CASSSHGQASDGELFF. In nucleotides, the CDR3 is TGTGCCAGCAGTAGCCACGGACAGGCCTCCGACGGGGAGCTGTTTTTT.

This clonotype was found a few times. The rearrangement links TRBV5-5 to TRBJ2-1; 12 nucleotides align to TRBD2. J gave up 9 bases and V 0 bases, and 7 bases lay outside the gene matches. This CDR3 spans 16 amino acids. Per germline, CDR1 SGHKS and CDR2 YYEKEE (reference sequence). The CDR3 region is CASSLALAGGFGEQFF. In nucleotides, the CDR3 is TGTGCCAGCAGCTTGGCGCTAGCGGGGGGGTTCGGTGAGCAGTTCTTC.

This clonotype was seen a few times. The chain joins TRBV5-1 to TRBJ1-2; 8 nucleotides agree with TRBD1. CDR1 SGHRS and CDR2 YFSETQ come from the germline V gene. The V and J ends lost 6 bases and 7 bases, in that order; junction bases with no gene match: 17. The CDR3 covers 16 residues. CDR3 bases: TGCGCCAGCAACAGGGGAGGGGACAGGCCTTATGGTGGCTACACCTTC. This gives the protein CASNRGGDRPYGGYTF.